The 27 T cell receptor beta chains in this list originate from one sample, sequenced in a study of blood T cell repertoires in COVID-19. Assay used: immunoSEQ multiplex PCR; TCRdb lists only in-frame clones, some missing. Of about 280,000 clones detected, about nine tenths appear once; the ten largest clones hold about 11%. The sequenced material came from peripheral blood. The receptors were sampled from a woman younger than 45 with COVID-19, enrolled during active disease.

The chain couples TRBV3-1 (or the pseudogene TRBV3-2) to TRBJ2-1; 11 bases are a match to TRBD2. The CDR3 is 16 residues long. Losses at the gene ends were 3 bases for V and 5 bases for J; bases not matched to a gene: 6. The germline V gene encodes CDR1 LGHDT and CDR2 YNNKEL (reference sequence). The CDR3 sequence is CASSHRTSGSDNEQFF. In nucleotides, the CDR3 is TGTGCCAGCAGCCACCGTACTAGCGGGAGCGACAATGAGCAGTTCTTC.

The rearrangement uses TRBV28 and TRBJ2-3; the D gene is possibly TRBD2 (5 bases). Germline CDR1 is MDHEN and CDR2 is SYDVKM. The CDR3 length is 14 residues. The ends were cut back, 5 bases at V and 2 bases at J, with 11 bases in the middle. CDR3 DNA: TGTGCCAGCAGTCGGGGAATCTTCACAGATACGCAGTATTTT. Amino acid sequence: CASSRGIFTDTQYF.

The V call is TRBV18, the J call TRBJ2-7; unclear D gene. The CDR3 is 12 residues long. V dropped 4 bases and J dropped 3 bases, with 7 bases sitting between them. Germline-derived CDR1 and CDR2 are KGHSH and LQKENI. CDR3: CASSRAGYEQYF. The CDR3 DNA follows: TGTGCCAGCTCACGGGCCGGCTACGAGCAGTACTTC.

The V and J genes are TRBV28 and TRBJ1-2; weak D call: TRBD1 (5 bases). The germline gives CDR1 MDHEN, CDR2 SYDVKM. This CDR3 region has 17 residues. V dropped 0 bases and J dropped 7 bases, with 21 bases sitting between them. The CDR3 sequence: CASSLWEGSPGGSGYTF. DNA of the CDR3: TGTGCCAGCAGTTTATGGGAGGGAAGCCCGGGGGGGAGTGGCTACACCTTC.

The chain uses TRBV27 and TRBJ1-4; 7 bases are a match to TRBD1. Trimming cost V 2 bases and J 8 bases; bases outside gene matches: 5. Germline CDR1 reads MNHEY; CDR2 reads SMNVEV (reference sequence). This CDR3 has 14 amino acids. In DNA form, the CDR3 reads TGTGCCAGCAGTTTAGTCCAACAGGGGGAAAAACTGTTTTTT. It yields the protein CASSLVQQGEKLFF.

The CDR3 protein is CALGREGRTDTQYF. Written as DNA, the CDR3 is TGTGCCCTTGGTCGGGAGGGCCGCACAGATACGCAGTATTTT. The chain recombines TRBV30 with TRBJ2-3; 8 nucleotides line up with TRBD2. The V gene end was trimmed by 8 bases and the J gene end by 1 base; junction bases not matched to a gene: 8. The germline V gene encodes CDR1 GTSNPN and CDR2 SVGIG (reference sequence). This CDR3 is built from 14 residues.

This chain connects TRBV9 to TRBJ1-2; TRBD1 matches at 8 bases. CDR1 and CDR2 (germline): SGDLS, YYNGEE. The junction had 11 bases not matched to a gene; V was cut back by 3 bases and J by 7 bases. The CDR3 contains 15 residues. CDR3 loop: CASSAPGTGGRGYTF. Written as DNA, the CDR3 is TGTGCCAGCAGCGCCCCGGGTACAGGGGGACGTGGCTACACCTTC.

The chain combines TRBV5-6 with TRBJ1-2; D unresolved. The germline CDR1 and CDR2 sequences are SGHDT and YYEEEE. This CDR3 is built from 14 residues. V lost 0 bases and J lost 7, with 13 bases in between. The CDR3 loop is CASSLVSGTSGYTF. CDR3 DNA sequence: TGTGCCAGCAGCTTGGTCTCCGGTACCTCTGGCTACACCTTC.

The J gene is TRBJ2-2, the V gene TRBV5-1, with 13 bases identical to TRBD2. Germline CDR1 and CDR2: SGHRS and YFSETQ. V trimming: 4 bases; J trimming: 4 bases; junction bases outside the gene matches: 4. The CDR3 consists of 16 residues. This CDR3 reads CASSPRTSGSTGELFF. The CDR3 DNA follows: TGCGCCAGCAGCCCAAGGACTAGCGGGAGCACCGGGGAGCTGTTTTTT.

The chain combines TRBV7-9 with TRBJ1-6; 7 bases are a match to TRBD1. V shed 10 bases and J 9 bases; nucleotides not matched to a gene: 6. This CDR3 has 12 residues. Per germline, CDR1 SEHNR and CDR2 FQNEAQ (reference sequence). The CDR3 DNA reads TGTGCCATTGACAGGGACGGTTCACCCCTCCACTTT. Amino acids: CAIDRDGSPLHF.

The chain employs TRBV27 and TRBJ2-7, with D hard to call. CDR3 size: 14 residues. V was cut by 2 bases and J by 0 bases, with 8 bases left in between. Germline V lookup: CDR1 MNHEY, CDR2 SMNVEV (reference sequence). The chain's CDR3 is CASSLNGRSYEQYF. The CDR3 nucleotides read TGTGCCAGCAGTTTAAACGGTCGCTCCTACGAGCAGTACTTC.

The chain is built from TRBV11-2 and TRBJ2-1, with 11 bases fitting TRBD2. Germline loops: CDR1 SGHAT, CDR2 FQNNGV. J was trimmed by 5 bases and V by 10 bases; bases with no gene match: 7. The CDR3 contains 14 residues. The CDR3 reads CATTKGLADNEQFF. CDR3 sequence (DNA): TGTGCCACCACGAAGGGACTAGCGGACAATGAGCAGTTCTTC.

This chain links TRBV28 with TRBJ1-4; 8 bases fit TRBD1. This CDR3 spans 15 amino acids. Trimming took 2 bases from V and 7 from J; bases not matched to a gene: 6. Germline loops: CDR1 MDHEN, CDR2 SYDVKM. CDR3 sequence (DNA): TGTGCCAGCAGTTTAGTTGGACAGGGAAGTGAAAAACTGTTTTTT. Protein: CASSLVGQGSEKLFF.

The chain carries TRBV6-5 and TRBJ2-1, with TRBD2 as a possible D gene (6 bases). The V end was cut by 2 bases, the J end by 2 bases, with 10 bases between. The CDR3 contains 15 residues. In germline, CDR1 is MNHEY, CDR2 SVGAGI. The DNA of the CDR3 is TGTGCCAGCAGTTACGCGGGGAAAACCTACAATGAGCAGTTCTTC. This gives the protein CASSYAGKTYNEQFF.

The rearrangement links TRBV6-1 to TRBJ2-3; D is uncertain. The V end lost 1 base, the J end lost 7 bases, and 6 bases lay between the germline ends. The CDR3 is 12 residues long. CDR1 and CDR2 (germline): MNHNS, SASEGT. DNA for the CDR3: TGTGCCAGCAGTGAAGGTAGTTATACGCAGTATTTT. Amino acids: CASSEGSYTQYF.

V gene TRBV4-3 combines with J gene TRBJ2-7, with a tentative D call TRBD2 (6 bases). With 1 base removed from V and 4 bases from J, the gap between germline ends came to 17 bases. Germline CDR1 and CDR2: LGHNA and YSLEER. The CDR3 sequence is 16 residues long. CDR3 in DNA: TGCGCCAGCAGCCAAGCCCCCCCTAGCGAACCGTACGAGCAGTACTTC. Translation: CASSQAPPSEPYEQYF.

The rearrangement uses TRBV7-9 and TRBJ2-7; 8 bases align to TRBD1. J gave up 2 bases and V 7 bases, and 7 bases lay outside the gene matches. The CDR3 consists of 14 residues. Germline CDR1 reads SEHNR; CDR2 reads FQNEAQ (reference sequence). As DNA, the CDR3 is TGTGCCAGCACCGCCGGGACAGGACCCTACGAGCAGTACTTC. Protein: CASTAGTGPYEQYF.

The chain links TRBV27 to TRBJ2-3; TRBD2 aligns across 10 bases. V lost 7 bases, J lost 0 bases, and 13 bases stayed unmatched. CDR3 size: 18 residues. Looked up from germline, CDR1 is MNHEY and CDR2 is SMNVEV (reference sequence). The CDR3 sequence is CASTFHRGTSVSTDTQYF. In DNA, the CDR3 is TGTGCCAGCACCTTTCACCGCGGGACTAGCGTTAGCACAGATACGCAGTATTTT.

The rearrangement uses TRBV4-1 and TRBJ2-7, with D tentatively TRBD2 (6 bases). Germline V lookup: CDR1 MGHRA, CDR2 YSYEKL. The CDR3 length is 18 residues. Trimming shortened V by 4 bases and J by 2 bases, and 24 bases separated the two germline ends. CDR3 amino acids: CASSPADFLGTGAYEQYF. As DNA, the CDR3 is TGCGCCAGCAGCCCGGCCGATTTTCTGGGGACTGGAGCCTACGAGCAGTACTTC.

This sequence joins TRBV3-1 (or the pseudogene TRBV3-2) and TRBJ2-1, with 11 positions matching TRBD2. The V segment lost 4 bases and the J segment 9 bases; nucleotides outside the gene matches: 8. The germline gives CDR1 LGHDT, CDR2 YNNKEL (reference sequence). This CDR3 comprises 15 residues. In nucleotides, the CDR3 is TGTGCCAGCAGCCTTGCTAGCGGGGGGACGGGTGAGCAGTTCTTC. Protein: CASSLASGGTGEQFF.

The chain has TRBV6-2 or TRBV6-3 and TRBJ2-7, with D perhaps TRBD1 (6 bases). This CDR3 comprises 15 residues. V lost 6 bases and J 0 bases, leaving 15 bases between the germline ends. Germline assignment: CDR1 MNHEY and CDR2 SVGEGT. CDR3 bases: TGTGCCAGCAGCGACCCGGGACATCCCTCCTACGAGCAGTACTTC. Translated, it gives CASSDPGHPSYEQYF.

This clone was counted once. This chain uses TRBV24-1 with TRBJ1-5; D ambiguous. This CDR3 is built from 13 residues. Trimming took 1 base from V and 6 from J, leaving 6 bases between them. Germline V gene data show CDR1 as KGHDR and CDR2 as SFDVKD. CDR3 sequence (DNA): TGTGCCACCAGTGATTTCTACGGTCAGCCCCAGCATTTT. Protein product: CATSDFYGQPQHF.

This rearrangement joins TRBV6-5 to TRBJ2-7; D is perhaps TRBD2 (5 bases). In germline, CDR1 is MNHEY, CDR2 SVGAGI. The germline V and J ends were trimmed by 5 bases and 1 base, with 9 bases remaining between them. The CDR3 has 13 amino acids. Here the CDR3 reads CASSSGTSYEQYF. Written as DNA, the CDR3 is TGTGCCAGCAGTAGCGGAACTTCCTACGAGCAGTACTTC.

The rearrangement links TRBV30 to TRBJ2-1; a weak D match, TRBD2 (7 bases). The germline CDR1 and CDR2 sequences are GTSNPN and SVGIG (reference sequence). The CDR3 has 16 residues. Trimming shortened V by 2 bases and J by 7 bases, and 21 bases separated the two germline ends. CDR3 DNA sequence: TGTGCCTGGAGTCACGGCGGGGGCTACCGCAAGAATGAGCAGTTCTTC. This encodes CAWSHGGGYRKNEQFF.

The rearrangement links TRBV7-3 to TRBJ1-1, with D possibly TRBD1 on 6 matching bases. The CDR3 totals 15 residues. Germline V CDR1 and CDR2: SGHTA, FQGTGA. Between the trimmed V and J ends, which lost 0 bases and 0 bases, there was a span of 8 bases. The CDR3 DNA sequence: TGTGCCAGCAGCTTAACAGGGGACATGAACACTGAAGCTTTCTTT. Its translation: CASSLTGDMNTEAFF.

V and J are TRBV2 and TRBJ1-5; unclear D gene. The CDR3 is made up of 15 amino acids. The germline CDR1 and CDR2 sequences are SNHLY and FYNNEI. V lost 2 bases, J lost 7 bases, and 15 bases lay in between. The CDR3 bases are TGTGCCAGCAGTGAATTGGGCAGTTCAGGCCAGCCCCAGCATTTT. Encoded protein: CASSELGSSGQPQHF.

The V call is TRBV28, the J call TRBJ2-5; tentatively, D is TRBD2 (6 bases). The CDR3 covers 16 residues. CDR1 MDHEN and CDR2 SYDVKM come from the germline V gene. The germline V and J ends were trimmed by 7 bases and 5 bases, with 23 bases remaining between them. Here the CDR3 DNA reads TGTGCCAGCAATAAACCCGGGAGCCCGGAGGGGGAGACCCAGTACTTC. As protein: CASNKPGSPEGETQYF.